This TCR beta chain was sequenced for a study of cytomegalovirus exposure and HLA in healthy donors. Study observations and caveats: Follow-up analysis later connected one missense variant in DCLRE1C with trimming of TCR beta V- and J-genes. TCR beta V segments were, for the most part, productive about 87% or about 30% of the time in an earlier analysis.

The study sampled nominally healthy donors, though unrecorded immune exposures were likely. Remarks on this clone: Its cognate antigen is unknown.

60 Vbeta and 13 Jbeta primers were used in PCR. Only in-frame clones appear in the TCRdb table, and some are missing; sequencing was by immunoSEQ multiplex PCR. The sample has some 170,000 clones, 70% to 75% seen once. The receptor comes from a man aged 18-30 years in good health and CMV-seropositive. Material for sequencing was PBMCs.

The CDR3 nucleotides read TGTGCCAGTAGTATAAGCAGGGGTGGCAATCAGCCCCAGCATTTT. Translating it yields CASSISRGGNQPQHF. The rearrangement links TRBV19 to TRBJ1-5; D might be TRBD1 (6 bases). The V end lost 2 bases, the J end lost 2 bases, and 10 bases lay between the germline ends. Germline values: CDR1 LNHDA, CDR2 SQIVND (reference sequence). The CDR3 sequence is 15 residues long.